Each of the 32 T cell receptor beta chains below was sequenced from the same sample in a study of CD8+ T cells in alopecia areata. As for treatment: oral pan-JAK inhibitor, 5-10 mg twice daily. Investigators isolated RNA and reverse transcribed it into cDNA to act as the sequencing template. Measured with immunoSEQ multiplex PCR; TCRdb has only the in-frame clones, and not every one. The table has tens of thousands of clones, approximately 28% seen once. This specimen was CD8+ T cells sorted from blood, taken at week 4, from a patient treated with tofacitinib. These receptors all stem from a human donor with alopecia areata.

This sequence joins TRBV11-2 and TRBJ1-2; D not resolved. Trimming shortened V by 1 base and J by 2 bases, and 8 bases separated the two germline ends. This CDR3 has 14 amino acids. Germline CDR1 and CDR2: SGHAT and FQNNGV. CDR3 nucleotide sequence: TGTGCCAGCAGCTTAGGATACAGCAACTATGGCTACACCTTC. Translated: CASSLGYSNYGYTF. The variable domain in full, with the rest retrieved from reference TRBV11-2 and TRBJ1-2, is EAGVAQSPRYKIIEKRQSVAFWCNPISGHATLYWYQQILGQGPKLLIQFQNNGVVDDSQLPKDRFSAERLKGVDSTLKIQPAKLEDSAVYLCASSLGYSNYGYTFGSGTRLTVV.

The V and J genes are TRBV9 and TRBJ2-1; 7 bases map to TRBD2. With V trimmed by 2 bases and J by 8 bases, 7 bases remained unmatched. Germline-derived CDR1 and CDR2 are SGDLS and YYNGEE. CDR3 length: 14 residues. CDR3 residues: CASSVSGKVYEQFF. CDR3 DNA sequence: TGTGCCAGCAGCGTGAGCGGGAAGGTATATGAGCAGTTCTTC.

The genes are TRBV30 and TRBJ2-7; 7 bases line up with TRBD1. The V segment lost 3 bases and the J segment 1 base; nucleotides outside the gene matches: 6. In germline, CDR1 is GTSNPN, CDR2 SVGIG (reference sequence). This CDR3 has 14 amino acids. The CDR3 sequence: CAWSVTGRSYEQYF. CDR3 bases: TGTGCCTGGAGCGTGACAGGGCGATCCTACGAGCAGTACTTC. The complete variable domain, with remaining parts taken from reference TRBV30 and TRBJ2-7, reads SQTIHQWPATLVQPVGSPLSLECTVEGTSNPNLYWYRQAAGRGLQLLFYSVGIGQISSEVPQNLSASRPQDRQFILSSKKLLLSDSGFYLCAWSVTGRSYEQYFGPGTRLTVT.

CDR3 amino acids: CSVEASRGSYEQYF. The CDR3 DNA is TGCAGCGTTGAAGCTAGCAGGGGCTCCTACGAGCAGTACTTC. The rearrangement links TRBV29-1 to TRBJ2-7; possible D gene TRBD1, 6 bases. The CDR3 sequence is 14 residues long. CDR1 is SQVTM, CDR2 ANQGSEA, per germline. V lost 1 base, J lost 0 bases, and 10 bases lay in between.

V and J are TRBV29-1 and TRBJ2-7, with 8 positions matching TRBD2. Germline V gives CDR1 SQVTM, CDR2 ANQGSEA. This CDR3 spans 15 amino acids. J gave up 2 bases and V 5 bases, and 11 bases lay outside the gene matches. The CDR3 nucleotides read TGCAGCGTTACGGAGGGCGGGAGGACGACCTACGAGCAGTACTTC. Translated, it gives CSVTEGGRTTYEQYF.

The chain links TRBV11-2 to TRBJ2-5; D perhaps matches TRBD2 (5 bases). Trimming left V 5 bases short and J 5 bases short, with 21 bases between. The CDR3 contains 16 residues. Germline V gene data show CDR1 as SGHAT and CDR2 as FQNNGV. As DNA, the CDR3 is TGTGCCAGCAGCCAAGGCCGGGGTTCCAAGTTGGAGACCCAGTACTTC. Protein: CASSQGRGSKLETQYF.

On this clone: At one boundary the junction diverges from the germline segment, which might be a read error. CDR3 sequence: CASSPLGYYGYTF. For the CDR3, the DNA is TGTGCCAGCAGCCCGTTAGGATACTACGGCTACACCTTC. The chain couples TRBV25-1 to TRBJ1-2; D unclear. Looked up from germline, CDR1 is MGHDK and CDR2 is SYGVNS. The CDR3 totals 13 residues.

This clone was seen more than once but under ten times. This chain joins TRBV9 and TRBJ2-5; the D gene is possibly TRBD2 (5 bases). Trimming stripped 0 bases from V and 5 bases from J, with 14 bases between. The CDR3 totals 15 residues. Germline loops: CDR1 SGDLS, CDR2 YYNGEE. The CDR3 region has the DNA TGTGCCAGCAGCGTAGGAGAAGCTAGCTGGGAGACCCAGTACTTC. Protein sequence: CASSVGEASWETQYF.

This clone was seen only a few times. The chain links TRBV9 to TRBJ2-3; 11 positions match TRBD2. After removal of 3 bases from V and 5 bases from J, the junction contained 11 bases not matched to a gene. The CDR3 extends over 17 amino acids. Germline V gives CDR1 SGDLS, CDR2 YYNGEE. CDR3 amino acids: CASSEASLAGEEDTQYF. The CDR3 nucleotides are TGTGCCAGCAGCGAAGCCTCACTAGCGGGAGAAGAAGATACGCAGTATTTT.

This clone was found a few times. The J gene is TRBJ2-1, the V gene TRBV7-9; D unresolved. The CDR3 totals 12 residues. V was clipped by 4 bases and J by 9 bases, with 10 bases between them. Germline V gene data show CDR1 as SEHNR and CDR2 as FQNEAQ (reference sequence). CDR3 region: CASSSSNFEQFF. The CDR3 nucleotides are TGTGCCAGCAGCTCATCTAACTTTGAGCAGTTCTTC. The full variable domain, rest sourced from reference TRBV7-9 and TRBJ2-1, is DTGVSQNPRHKITKRGQNVTFRCDPISEHNRLYWYRQTLGQGPEFLTYFQNEAQLEKSRLLSDRFSAERPKGSFSTLEIQRTEQGDSAMYLCASSSSNFEQFFGPGTRLTVL.

This clone was detected a few times. This rearrangement joins TRBV30 to TRBJ2-1; D possibly matches TRBD1 or TRBD2 (6 bases each). V lost 2 bases and J lost 7, with 15 bases in between. Germline CDR1 is GTSNPN and CDR2 is SVGIG (reference sequence). The CDR3 consists of 14 residues. CDR3 sequence reads: CAWSPLGGENEQFF. The CDR3 nucleotides are TGTGCCTGGAGTCCCTTGGGGGGCGAGAATGAGCAGTTCTTC.

As to this clone: The sample carries other DNA sequences with the same CDR3. The chain uses TRBV9 and TRBJ2-7, with 10 nucleotides matching TRBD1. The CDR3 has 14 residues. J was trimmed by 4 bases and V by 0 bases; bases with no gene match: 1. The germline gives CDR1 SGDLS, CDR2 YYNGEE. The CDR3 here is CASSVGDRGYEQYF. The CDR3 nucleotides are TGTGCCAGCAGCGTAGGGGACAGGGGTTACGAGCAGTACTTC.

By share, this clone ranks as medium-sized. The chain joins TRBV7-6 to TRBJ2-2; 9 bases are a match to TRBD2. There are 16 residues in the CDR3. Trimming removed 7 bases from V and 1 base from J; junction bases left unmatched: 7. Looked up from germline, CDR1 is SGHVS and CDR2 is FNYEAQ. This CDR3 is CASILGAGGNTGELFF. DNA of the CDR3: TGTGCCAGCATCCTGGGAGCGGGAGGGAACACCGGGGAGCTGTTTTTT.

V is TRBV5-1 and J is TRBJ1-1, with a possible D match to TRBD1 (5 bases). V was trimmed by 4 bases and J by 4 bases, leaving 11 bases between them. The CDR3 is made up of 13 amino acids. Germline CDR1 SGHRS, CDR2 YFSETQ. In DNA, the CDR3 is TGCGCCAGCAGCACCGCAGGGAGCACTGAAGCTTTCTTT. Amino acids: CASSTAGSTEAFF.

The chain combines TRBV29-1 with TRBJ2-4; D is undetermined. The CDR3 consists of 12 residues. Deletions cut 5 bases from V and 4 bases from J, with 9 bases between. Germline lookup yields CDR1 SQVTM and CDR2 ANQGSEA. CDR3 nucleotide sequence: TGCAGCGTTAGAAGCGAGAAAAACATTCAGTACTTC. Its protein product is CSVRSEKNIQYF.

This sequence joins TRBV29-1 and TRBJ2-1; D uncertain. CDR3 length equals 11 residues. The germline CDR1 and CDR2 sequences are SQVTM and ANQGSEA. The V end was cut by 5 bases, the J end by 7 bases, with 9 bases between. The CDR3 DNA reads TGCAGCGTTCGTAAACGGAATGAGCAGTTCTTC. This codes for CSVRKRNEQFF.

V usage is TRBV6-1 and J usage is TRBJ2-7; TRBD1 matches at 8 bases. CDR1 is MNHNS, CDR2 SASEGT, per germline. Germline trimming cut 3 bases from V and 0 bases from J; bases unmatched to any gene: 1. The CDR3 extends over 14 amino acids. CDR3 coding DNA: TGTGCCAGCAGTGAGCAGGGGGCCTCCTACGAGCAGTACTTC. Protein sequence: CASSEQGASYEQYF.

This clone was picked up a small number of times. This rearrangement joins TRBV27 to TRBJ2-5, with TRBD1 as a possible D gene (6 bases). Germline CDR1 and CDR2: MNHEY and SMNVEV (reference sequence). V was clipped by 3 bases and J by 0 bases, with 17 bases between them. The length of the CDR3 is 17 residues. Here the CDR3 reads CASSLLKGRGYQETQYF. Written as DNA, the CDR3 is TGTGCCAGCAGTTTGCTAAAGGGTAGGGGGTACCAAGAGACCCAGTACTTC.

In this sample, this clone turned up a few times. The V call is TRBV6-5, the J call TRBJ1-5; D remains unclear. The V end was cut by 0 bases, the J end by 1 base, with 7 bases between. Per the germline V gene, CDR1 is MNHEY and CDR2 is SVGAGI. This CDR3 contains 15 residues. The CDR3 DNA is TGTGCCAGCAGTTACTCCCCCGACAGCAATCAGCCCCAGCATTTT. Protein product: CASSYSPDSNQPQHF.

The chain couples TRBV11-2 to TRBJ2-7, with D possibly matching TRBD1 (6 bases). V was shortened by 2 bases and J by 7 bases, with 9 bases between the two germline ends. From germline, CDR1 is SGHAT and CDR2 FQNNGV. The CDR3 sequence is 12 residues long. The CDR3 here is CASSLLRGEQYF. In nucleotides, the CDR3 is TGTGCCAGCAGCTTACTGAGGGGGGAGCAGTACTTC.

The chain carries TRBV4-1 and TRBJ2-1; possible D gene TRBD2, 5 bases. Germline V gene data show CDR1 as MGHRA and CDR2 as YSYEKL. Trimming pared 0 bases from V and 7 bases from J, leaving 13 bases between. CDR3 length: 15 residues. In DNA form, the CDR3 reads TGCGCCAGCAGCCAAGAGCCCTTGAGCGGTAATGAGCAGTTCTTC. This codes for CASSQEPLSGNEQFF.

This clone was observed a handful of times. The chain employs TRBV7-9 and TRBJ1-5; D gene unclear. Trimming shortened V by 0 bases and J by 3 bases, and 6 bases separated the two germline ends. In germline, CDR1 is SEHNR, CDR2 FQNEAQ (reference sequence). This CDR3 has 14 residues. The DNA of the CDR3 is TGTGCCAGCAGCTTAGCTGGAGTCAATCAGCCCCAGCATTTT. It specifies CASSLAGVNQPQHF.

The chain combines TRBV5-6 with TRBJ2-7; unclear D gene. V lost 4 bases, J lost 0 bases, and 8 bases lay in between. Germline V lookup: CDR1 SGHDT, CDR2 YYEEEE. The CDR3 runs to 13 residues. This CDR3 is CASSLDPSYEQYF. The CDR3 DNA reads TGTGCCAGCAGCCTTGACCCCTCCTACGAGCAGTACTTC.

The chain carries TRBV9 and TRBJ2-7, with 8 bases aligning to TRBD2. The CDR3 sequence is 15 residues long. The J segment lost 4 bases and the V segment lost 4 bases, leaving 10 bases of the junction unmatched. Germline assignment: CDR1 SGDLS and CDR2 YYNGEE. CDR3 region: CASSPGESGSYEQYF. CDR3 DNA sequence: TGTGCCAGCAGCCCAGGGGAGAGCGGGAGTTACGAGCAGTACTTC.

This clone appeared many times. The V call is TRBV28, the J call TRBJ2-1, with D maybe TRBD1 (6 bases). Germline assignment: CDR1 MDHEN and CDR2 SYDVKM. CDR3 length: 15 amino acids. V lost 2 bases and J lost 2, with 10 bases in between. The CDR3 nucleotides read TGTGCCAGCAGTTTAATGAGGGACACCTACAATGAGCAGTTCTTC. Protein product: CASSLMRDTYNEQFF.

This chain links TRBV13 with TRBJ1-1, with 9 bases fitting TRBD1. The germline V gene has CDR1 PRHDT and CDR2 FYEKMQ (reference sequence). This CDR3 has 19 amino acids. V gave up 0 bases and J gave up 1 base; unmatched junction bases: 12. The CDR3 DNA reads as TGTGCCAGCAGCTTAGGGGATCTGACAGGGGGATTGGAGAACACTGAAGCTTTCTTT. As protein: CASSLGDLTGGLENTEAFF.

The chain uses TRBV7-9 and TRBJ2-6, with unresolved D. The germline V gene encodes CDR1 SEHNR and CDR2 FQNEAQ (reference sequence). The germline V and J ends were trimmed by 2 bases and 0 bases, with 14 bases remaining between them. CDR3 length: 18 amino acids. CDR3 region: CASSLPAERISGANVLTF. CDR3 in DNA: TGTGCCAGCAGCTTACCGGCAGAGAGGATCTCTGGGGCCAACGTCCTGACTTTC.

This clone is medium-sized by share. This chain connects TRBV19 to TRBJ1-1; 9 bases agree with TRBD1. CDR1 and CDR2 from the germline V gene are LNHDA and SQIVND (reference sequence). The length of the CDR3 is 15 residues. V shed 1 base, J shed 3 bases, and the junction held 3 bases outside the gene matches. In nucleotides, the CDR3 is TGTGCCAGTAGTATAGGCTGGACAGGGGACACTGAAGCTTTCTTT. Encoded protein: CASSIGWTGDTEAFF.

This clone was detected a few times. This chain links TRBV6-1 with TRBJ1-2, with D perhaps TRBD1 (5 bases). The germline gives CDR1 MNHNS, CDR2 SASEGT. CDR3 length: 13 residues. V shed 6 bases and J shed 8 bases, with 16 bases lying between them. Here the CDR3 reads CASSPHRQMGYTF. CDR3 bases: TGTGCCAGCAGCCCCCACCGACAGATGGGCTACACCTTC.

This clone occurred a few times. The J gene is TRBJ2-7, the V gene TRBV4-1, with TRBD1 identical over 9 bases. This CDR3 has 15 residues. The junction had 7 bases not matched to a gene; V was cut back by 2 bases and J by 5 bases. Germline V gives CDR1 MGHRA, CDR2 YSYEKL. As DNA, the CDR3 is TGCGCCAGCAGCCAAATCCGGGACAGGGTCAACGAGCAGTACTTC. It codes for CASSQIRDRVNEQYF.

The J gene is TRBJ2-5, the V gene TRBV4-2; 7 nucleotides agree with TRBD2. The length of the CDR3 is 15 residues. Germline trimming cut 0 bases from V and 5 bases from J; bases unmatched to any gene: 6. Germline assignment: CDR1 LGHNA and CDR2 YNFKEQ. The CDR3 DNA reads TGTGCCAGCAGCCAAGATACGGGGGAGGGGGAGACCCAGTACTTC. Amino acids: CASSQDTGEGETQYF.

Here the CDR3 reads CASSLLGDGETQYF. The CDR3 nucleotides are TGTGCCAGCAGTTTATTAGGGGACGGAGAGACCCAGTACTTC. The chain is built from TRBV27 and TRBJ2-5, with D perhaps being TRBD1 or TRBD2 (5 bases each). The germline gives CDR1 MNHEY, CDR2 SMNVEV (reference sequence). Trimming took off 1 base at V and 4 bases at J, with 10 bases between the two ends. The CDR3 is 14 amino acids.